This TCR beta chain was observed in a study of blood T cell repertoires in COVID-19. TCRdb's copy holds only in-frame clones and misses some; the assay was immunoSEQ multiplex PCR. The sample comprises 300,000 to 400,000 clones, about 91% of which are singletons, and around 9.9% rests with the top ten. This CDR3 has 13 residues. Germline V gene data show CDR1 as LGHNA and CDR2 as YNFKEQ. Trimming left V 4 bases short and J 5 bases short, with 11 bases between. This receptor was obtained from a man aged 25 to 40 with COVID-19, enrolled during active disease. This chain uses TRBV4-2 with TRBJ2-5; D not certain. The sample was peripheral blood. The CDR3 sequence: CASSLNYRETQYF. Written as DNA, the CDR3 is TGTGCCAGCAGCCTCAACTATCGGGAGACCCAGTACTTC.